This T cell receptor beta chain was captured by sequencing in a study of cytomegalovirus exposure and HLA in healthy donors. Study conclusions and caveats: Most TCR sequences were seen very rarely across donors, but some public TCRs occurred in many. Reports credit the classifier with highly specific, highly sensitive diagnosis of cytomegalovirus status.

Germline CDR1 and CDR2: SEHNR and FQNEAQ (reference sequence). Trimming removed 5 bases from V and 2 bases from J; junction bases left unmatched: 4. The CDR3 spans 14 residues. With respect to this clone: No antigen is known for it.

Profiled with immunoSEQ multiplex PCR; TCRdb holds only in-frame clones, not every one. The profile shows about 360,000 clones, just over 85% of them singletons. This TCR was recovered from a woman aged 18-35 years in good health and CMV-seronegative. The rearrangement links TRBV7-9 to TRBJ2-7; 9 bases are a match to TRBD1. Sequencing used PBMCs. The CDR3 sequence is CASSGTGKTYEQYF. Written as DNA, the CDR3 is TGTGCCAGCAGCGGGACAGGGAAAACCTACGAGCAGTACTTC.